This T cell receptor (beta chain) was captured by sequencing in a study of T cell responses to AZD1222 COVID-19 vaccine. Regarding this clone: Its antigen is not identified.

Broader study findings: Seropositive AZD1222 recipients at baseline numbered only six or seven. When two AZD1222 doses had been given, Spike-specific TCR breadth and depth rose. Spike regions recognized by vaccine-associated CD4 TCRs spanned the protein, led by 160-218 and 743-854. Unmutated variant regions are reportedly the target of nearly half of TCRs that are spike-specific.

Produced via immunoSEQ multiplex PCR; TCRdb's table is partial and in-frame only. Among around 56,000 clones listed, more than 70% were seen once. Germline assignment: CDR1 MNHEY and CDR2 SVGAGI. The CDR3 extends over 13 amino acids. The J segment lost 6 bases and the V segment lost 6 bases, leaving 4 bases of the junction unmatched. Material: peripheral blood, obtained 28 days after the second AZD1222 dose. The sequence was obtained from an adult who received the AZD1222 COVID-19 vaccine. The genes are TRBV6-5 and TRBJ1-1, with TRBD1 matching over 10 bases. In DNA form, the CDR3 reads TGTGCCAGCAGAAGGGACAGGGGTGCTGAAGCTTTCTTT. Translating it yields CASRRDRGAEAFF.